These T cell receptor beta chains were read from a single sample in a study of cytomegalovirus exposure and HLA in healthy donors. TCRdb's table, derived via immunoSEQ multiplex PCR, lists solely in-frame clones and lacks some. Of around 160,000 clones in the sample, roughly 70% are singletons; the top ten hold 2.5% to 3%. Sequenced sample: PBMCs. The origin of the receptors is a woman aged 35 to 49 in good health and CMV-seropositive. The CDR3 runs from the conserved cysteine through the conserved F or W. D genes are given only for firm matches. Clone sizes are given selectively: once, few, many, or a class where the clone is expanded.

CDR3 DNA: TGCGCCAGCAGCTTGACAGAATTGAACACTGAAGCTTTCTTT
CDR3 protein: CASSLTELNTEAFF
J gene: TRBJ1-1
D gene: NA
V gene: TRBV5-1
clone size: few

CDR3 DNA: TGTGCTAGTGGTTTGGGGGGACTAGCGGGGGATGAGCAGTTCTTC
CDR3 protein: CASGLGGLAGDEQFF
J gene: TRBJ2-1
D gene: TRBD2
V gene: TRBV12-5
clone size: NA

CDR3 DNA: TGTGCCAGCTCACCGACACAGGATGGCTCCCCCTTC
CDR3 protein: CASSPTQDGSPF
J gene: TRBJ1-2
D gene: NA
V gene: TRBV18
clone size: NA

CDR3 DNA: TGCGCCAGCAGCCATACTAGCGGGGGGAGCACCGGGGAGCTGTTTTTT
CDR3 protein: CASSHTSGGSTGELFF
J gene: TRBJ2-2
D gene: TRBD2
V gene: TRBV4-1
clone size: few

CDR3 DNA: TGTGCCAGCAGCGTGGGGGGATTAAATGAAAAACTGTTTTTT
CDR3 protein: CASSVGGLNEKLFF
J gene: TRBJ1-4
D gene: NA
V gene: TRBV6-1
clone size: NA

CDR3 DNA: TGTGCCAGCTCCCCTCAAAGCACAGGAGAAGGTTCACCCCTCCACTTT
CDR3 protein: CASSPQSTGEGSPLHF
J gene: TRBJ1-6
D gene: NA
V gene: TRBV18
clone size: few

CDR3 DNA: TGTGCCAGCAGCTATTTGAGGAACACTGAAGCTTTCTTT
CDR3 protein: CASSYLRNTEAFF
J gene: TRBJ1-1
D gene: NA
V gene: TRBV6-5
clone size: NA

CDR3 DNA: TGTGCCAGCAGCTTGAGACTAGCGGAAACAAGTGAGCAGTTCTTC
CDR3 protein: CASSLRLAETSEQFF
J gene: TRBJ2-1
D gene: TRBD2
V gene: TRBV7-8
clone size: NA

CDR3 DNA: TGTGCCAGCAGTGGCCTACTGCCTTTGACTAGAATCGATACGCAGTATTTT
CDR3 protein: CASSGLLPLTRIDTQYF
J gene: TRBJ2-3
D gene: NA
V gene: TRBV6-4
clone size: few

CDR3 DNA: TGCGCCAGCAGCTTGCTCGCTAGCTCCCCGAGCTCCTACAATGAGCAGTTCTTC
CDR3 protein: CASSLLASSPSSYNEQFF
J gene: TRBJ2-1
D gene: NA
V gene: TRBV5-1
clone size: few

CDR3 DNA: TGTGCCAGCAGCTTAATCGGGACAGGGGGCATAGATACGCAGTATTTT
CDR3 protein: CASSLIGTGGIDTQYF
J gene: TRBJ2-3
D gene: TRBD1
V gene: TRBV7-6
clone size: NA

CDR3 DNA: TGTGCCAGCAGCGGGACAGGGGTCAGCCAGCCCCAGCATTTT
CDR3 protein: CASSGTGVSQPQHF
J gene: TRBJ1-5
D gene: TRBD1
V gene: TRBV9
clone size: NA

CDR3 DNA: TGTGCCATCACAACGGGCAGGGAACGTGGAGAGACCCAGTACTTC
CDR3 protein: CAITTGRERGETQYF
J gene: TRBJ2-5
D gene: NA
V gene: TRBV10-3
clone size: NA

CDR3 DNA: TGCGCCAGCAGCTCAAGGAGGTCCGGTCATGAGCAGTTCTTC
CDR3 protein: CASSSRRSGHEQFF
J gene: TRBJ2-1
D gene: NA
V gene: TRBV5-1
clone size: NA

CDR3 DNA: TGTGCCAGCAGTTCATTCCGGGACAGACGTAGCACAGATACGCAGTATTTT
CDR3 protein: CASSSFRDRRSTDTQYF
J gene: TRBJ2-3
D gene: TRBD1
V gene: TRBV28
clone size: NA

CDR3 DNA: TGCAGCGTTGGGACAGGGGGAGGCTCTGGGGCCAACGTCCTGACTTTC
CDR3 protein: CSVGTGGGSGANVLTF
J gene: TRBJ2-6
D gene: TRBD1
V gene: TRBV29-1
clone size: few

CDR3 DNA: TGTGCCAGCAGTTTCGGGGGTACAGATACGCAGTATTTT
CDR3 protein: CASSFGGTDTQYF
J gene: TRBJ2-3
D gene: NA
V gene: TRBV6-1
clone size: NA

CDR3 DNA: TGCGCCAGCAGCTTGGGACCGGGACAGTCTATTTCTGGGGCCAACGTCCTGACTTTC
CDR3 protein: CASSLGPGQSISGANVLTF
J gene: TRBJ2-6
D gene: TRBD1
V gene: TRBV5-1
clone size: NA

CDR3 DNA: TGTGCCAGCAGTTTATCAGCAGGGGAACAAGAGACCCAGTACTTC
CDR3 protein: CASSLSAGEQETQYF
J gene: TRBJ2-5
D gene: NA
V gene: TRBV28
clone size: NA

CDR3 DNA: TGTGCCAGCAGTTACTCTTCGGGACTCATGAACACTGAAGCTTTCTTT
CDR3 protein: CASSYSSGLMNTEAFF
J gene: TRBJ1-1
D gene: NA
V gene: TRBV6-5
clone size: NA

CDR3 DNA: TGTGCCATCAGCATTGACAGGGGACCCCCCGGATTGCAGTACTTC
CDR3 protein: CAISIDRGPPGLQYF
J gene: TRBJ2-7
D gene: TRBD1
V gene: TRBV10-3
clone size: NA

CDR3 DNA: TGTGCCAGCACCCCCGGGACAGGGGTTTACAATGAGCAGTTCTTC
CDR3 protein: CASTPGTGVYNEQFF
J gene: TRBJ2-1
D gene: TRBD1
V gene: TRBV28
clone size: NA

CDR3 DNA: TGTGCCAGCAGCGTAGGGCAGGGTCCCCAGCCCCAGCATTTT
CDR3 protein: CASSVGQGPQPQHF
J gene: TRBJ1-5
D gene: NA
V gene: TRBV9
clone size: NA

CDR3 DNA: TGTGCCAGCAGCCTCCTCGGGGGGAACACTGAAGCTTTCTTT
CDR3 protein: CASSLLGGNTEAFF
J gene: TRBJ1-1
D gene: NA
V gene: TRBV7-6
clone size: few

CDR3 DNA: TGTGCCAGCAGTTCCGGTCCAACGGGGGCTGAAGCTTTCTTT
CDR3 protein: CASSSGPTGAEAFF
J gene: TRBJ1-1
D gene: NA
V gene: TRBV5-5
clone size: NA

CDR3 DNA: TGTGCCAGCAGCTTGGCCGATGAGGTGTTCCAAGAGACCCAGTACTTC
CDR3 protein: CASSLADEVFQETQYF
J gene: TRBJ2-5
D gene: NA
V gene: TRBV5-5
clone size: NA

CDR3 DNA: TGTGCCAGCAGCCTCCCACTAGCGGGAGGTCGTAAGTACTTC
CDR3 protein: CASSLPLAGGRKYF
J gene: TRBJ2-7
D gene: TRBD2
V gene: TRBV7-2
clone size: NA

CDR3 DNA: TGTGCCAGCAGCAGAACAGGGGCTAGCGGGAGCGGGGAGCAGTTCTTC
CDR3 protein: CASSRTGASGSGEQFF
J gene: TRBJ2-1
D gene: TRBD2
V gene: TRBV7-9
clone size: NA

CDR3 DNA: TGTGCCAGCAGCGTAGTAGGAGACAGGAACACTGAAGCTTTCTTT
CDR3 protein: CASSVVGDRNTEAFF
J gene: TRBJ1-1
D gene: NA
V gene: TRBV9
clone size: once

CDR3 DNA: TGTGCCAGCTCACCGACGACAGCCGGAAGCTCCTATAATTCACCCCTCCACTTT
CDR3 protein: CASSPTTAGSSYNSPLHF
J gene: TRBJ1-6
D gene: NA
V gene: TRBV18
clone size: once

CDR3 DNA: TGTGCCAGCAGTCAGTTGACAGGGTTCTATGGCTACACCTTC
CDR3 protein: CASSQLTGFYGYTF
J gene: TRBJ1-2
D gene: TRBD1
V gene: TRBV28
clone size: once

CDR3 DNA: TGTGCCAGCAGCCTAAGCGGGGGGGATGCCGGGGAGCTGTTTTTT
CDR3 protein: CASSLSGGDAGELFF
J gene: TRBJ2-2
D gene: TRBD2
V gene: TRBV9
clone size: NA

CDR3 DNA: TGTGCCAGCAGTACTAGCGGGAGCCCCACAGATACGCAGTATTTT
CDR3 protein: CASSTSGSPTDTQYF
J gene: TRBJ2-3
D gene: TRBD2
V gene: TRBV28
clone size: NA

CDR3 DNA: TGTGCCAGTAAGCTCAGGGGAACCTCCTACGAGCAGTACTTC
CDR3 protein: CASKLRGTSYEQYF
J gene: TRBJ2-7
D gene: NA
V gene: TRBV19
clone size: NA

CDR3 DNA: TGTGCCAGCAAAGGGGGGTTGACAGGGTATGCTGAAGCTTTCTTT
CDR3 protein: CASKGGLTGYAEAFF
J gene: TRBJ1-1
D gene: TRBD1
V gene: TRBV6-5
clone size: NA

CDR3 DNA: TGTGCCAGTAGTATCGGGGGGAGGGGTCAGGGGAACACTGAAGCTTTCTTT
CDR3 protein: CASSIGGRGQGNTEAFF
J gene: TRBJ1-1
D gene: NA
V gene: TRBV19
clone size: NA

CDR3 DNA: TGCAGCGCGACAGGGGGTATGTTCGAGCAGTACTTC
CDR3 protein: CSATGGMFEQYF
J gene: TRBJ2-7
D gene: TRBD1
V gene: TRBV29-1
clone size: NA

CDR3 DNA: TGTGCCAGCAGCACCCCCAGACAGGGTGGGGAGCAGTACTTC
CDR3 protein: CASSTPRQGGEQYF
J gene: TRBJ2-7
D gene: TRBD1
V gene: TRBV13
clone size: NA

CDR3 DNA: TGTGCCAGCAGGCTAGCGGGAGCAGATACGCAGTATTTT
CDR3 protein: CASRLAGADTQYF
J gene: TRBJ2-3
D gene: TRBD2
V gene: TRBV11-2
clone size: NA

CDR3 DNA: TGTGCCAGCAGCTTGGTATCCAGGACCGGGGAGCTGTTTTTT
CDR3 protein: CASSLVSRTGELFF
J gene: TRBJ2-2
D gene: NA
V gene: TRBV5-5
clone size: few

CDR3 DNA: TGTGCCAGCAGCAAGGACAGGACGAGGGGAACCTACGAGCAGTACTTC
CDR3 protein: CASSKDRTRGTYEQYF
J gene: TRBJ2-7
D gene: TRBD1
V gene: TRBV5-6
clone size: few

CDR3 DNA: TGTGCCAGCAGCTTATGGGGGACACAACCCTACGAGCAGTACTTC
CDR3 protein: CASSLWGTQPYEQYF
J gene: TRBJ2-7
D gene: NA
V gene: TRBV7-2
clone size: NA

CDR3 DNA: TGTGCCAGCAGCACTCAGGGGGCTAACACCGGGGAGCTGTTTTTT
CDR3 protein: CASSTQGANTGELFF
J gene: TRBJ2-2
D gene: TRBD1
V gene: TRBV7-3
clone size: few

CDR3 DNA: TGTGCCAGCAGCACACAGGGTACTGAAGCTTTCTTT
CDR3 protein: CASSTQGTEAFF
J gene: TRBJ1-1
D gene: NA
V gene: TRBV7-2
clone size: NA

CDR3 DNA: TGTGCCGCAAGACCTACCGGTGGACAAGTGATCTCTGGGGCCAACGTCCTGACTTTC
CDR3 protein: CAARPTGGQVISGANVLTF
J gene: TRBJ2-6
D gene: NA
V gene: TRBV10-3
clone size: NA

CDR3 DNA: TGTGCCAGCAGCTGGGATAGCGGATTAGCCTACGCGCAGTACTTC
CDR3 protein: CASSWDSGLAYAQYF
J gene: TRBJ2-7
D gene: NA
V gene: TRBV5-4
clone size: NA

CDR3 DNA: TGTGCCAGCAGTTACTCGGGGACAGGGGACGGAAACACCATATATTTT
CDR3 protein: CASSYSGTGDGNTIYF
J gene: TRBJ1-3
D gene: TRBD1
V gene: TRBV6-6
clone size: NA

CDR3 DNA: TGCAGCGACGACGGCCGTACAGGGAATGGCTACACCTTC
CDR3 protein: CSDDGRTGNGYTF
J gene: TRBJ1-2
D gene: NA
V gene: TRBV29-1
clone size: NA

CDR3 DNA: TGCAGCGTTGATCGACTTATGAACACTGAAGCTTTCTTT
CDR3 protein: CSVDRLMNTEAFF
J gene: TRBJ1-1
D gene: NA
V gene: TRBV29-1
clone size: once

CDR3 DNA: TGTGCCAGCAGTTACCCCTCGACAGGAACCTACGAGCAGTACTTC
CDR3 protein: CASSYPSTGTYEQYF
J gene: TRBJ2-7
D gene: NA
V gene: TRBV6-5
clone size: NA

CDR3 DNA: TGTGCCAGCTGGTTAGCGGGACTGGATGAGCAGTTCTTC
CDR3 protein: CASWLAGLDEQFF
J gene: TRBJ2-1
D gene: TRBD2
V gene: TRBV28
clone size: NA